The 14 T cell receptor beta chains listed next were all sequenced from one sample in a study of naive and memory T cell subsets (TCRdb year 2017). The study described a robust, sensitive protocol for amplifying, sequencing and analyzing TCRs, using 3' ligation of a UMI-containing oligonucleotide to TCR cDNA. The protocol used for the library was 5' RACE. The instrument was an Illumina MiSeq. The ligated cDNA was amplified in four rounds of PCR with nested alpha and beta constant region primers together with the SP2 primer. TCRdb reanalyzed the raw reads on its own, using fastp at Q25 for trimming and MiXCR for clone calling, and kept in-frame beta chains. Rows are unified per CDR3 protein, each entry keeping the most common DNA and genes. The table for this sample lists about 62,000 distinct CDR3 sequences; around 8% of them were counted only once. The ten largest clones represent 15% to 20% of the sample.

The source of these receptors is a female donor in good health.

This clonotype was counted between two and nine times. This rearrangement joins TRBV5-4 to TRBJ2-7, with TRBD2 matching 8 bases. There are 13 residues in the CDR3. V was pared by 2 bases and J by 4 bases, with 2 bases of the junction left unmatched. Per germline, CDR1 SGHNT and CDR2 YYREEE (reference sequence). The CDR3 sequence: CASSFGGEYEQYF. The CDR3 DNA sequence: TGTGCCAGCAGCTTCGGGGGGGAGTACGAGCAGTACTTC.

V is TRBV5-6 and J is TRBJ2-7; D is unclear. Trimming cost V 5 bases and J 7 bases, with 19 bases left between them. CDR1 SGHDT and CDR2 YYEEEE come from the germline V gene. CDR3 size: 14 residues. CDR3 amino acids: CASRVRTDLREQYF. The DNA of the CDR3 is TGTGCCAGCAGGGTTCGGACGGACCTGAGGGAGCAGTACTTC.

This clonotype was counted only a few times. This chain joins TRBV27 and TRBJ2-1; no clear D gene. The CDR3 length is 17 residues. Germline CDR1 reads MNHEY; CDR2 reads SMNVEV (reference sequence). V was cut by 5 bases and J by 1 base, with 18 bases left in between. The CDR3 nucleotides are TGTGCCAGCAGTCTCACCCGGACGGATGCTTCCTACAATGAGCAGTTCTTC. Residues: CASSLTRTDASYNEQFF.

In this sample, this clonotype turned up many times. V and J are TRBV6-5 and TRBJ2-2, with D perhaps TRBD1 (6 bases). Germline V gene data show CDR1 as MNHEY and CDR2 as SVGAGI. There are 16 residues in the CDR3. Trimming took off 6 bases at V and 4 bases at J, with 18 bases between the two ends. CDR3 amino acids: CASSNQGIRSTGELFF. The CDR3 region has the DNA TGTGCCAGCAGCAACCAGGGGATCCGGAGCACCGGGGAGCTGTTTTTT.

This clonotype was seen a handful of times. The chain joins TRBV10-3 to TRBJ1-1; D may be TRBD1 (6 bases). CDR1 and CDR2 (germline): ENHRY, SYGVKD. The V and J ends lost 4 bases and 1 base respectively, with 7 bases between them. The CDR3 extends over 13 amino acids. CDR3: CAISAQGNTEAFF. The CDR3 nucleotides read TGTGCCATCAGTGCACAGGGGAACACTGAAGCTTTCTTT.

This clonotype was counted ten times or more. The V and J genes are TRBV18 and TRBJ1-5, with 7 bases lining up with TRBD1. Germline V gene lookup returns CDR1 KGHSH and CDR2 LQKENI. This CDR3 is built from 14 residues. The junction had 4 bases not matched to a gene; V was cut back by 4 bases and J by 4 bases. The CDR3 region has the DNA TGTGCCAGCTCACAAGACAGGGCAAATCAGCCCCAGCATTTT. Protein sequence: CASSQDRANQPQHF.

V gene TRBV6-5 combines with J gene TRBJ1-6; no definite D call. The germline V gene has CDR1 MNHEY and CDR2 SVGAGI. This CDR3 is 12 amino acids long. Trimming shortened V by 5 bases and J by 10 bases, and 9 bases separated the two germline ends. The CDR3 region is CASSHSGSPLHF. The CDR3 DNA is TGTGCCAGCAGTCATTCCGGGTCACCCCTCCACTTT.

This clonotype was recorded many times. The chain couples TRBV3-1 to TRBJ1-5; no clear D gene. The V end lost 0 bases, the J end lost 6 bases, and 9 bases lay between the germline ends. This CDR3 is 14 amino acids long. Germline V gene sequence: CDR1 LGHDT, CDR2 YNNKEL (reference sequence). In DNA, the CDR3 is TGTGCCAGCAGCCAAGATATCAGCGGTCAGCCCCAGCATTTT. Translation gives CASSQDISGQPQHF.

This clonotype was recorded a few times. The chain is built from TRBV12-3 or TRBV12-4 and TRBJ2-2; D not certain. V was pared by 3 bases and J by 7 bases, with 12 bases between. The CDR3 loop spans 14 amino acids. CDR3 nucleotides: TGTGCCAGCAGTTTGATTCTGGTTTACGGGGAGCTGTTTTTT. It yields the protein CASSLILVYGELFF.

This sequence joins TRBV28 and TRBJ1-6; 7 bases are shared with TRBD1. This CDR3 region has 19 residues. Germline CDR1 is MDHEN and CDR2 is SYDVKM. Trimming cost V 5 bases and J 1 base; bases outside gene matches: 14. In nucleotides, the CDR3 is TGTGCCAGCAGTCCACTTGTATCCGGGACAGTGTCCTATAATTCACCCCTCCACTTT. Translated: CASSPLVSGTVSYNSPLHF.

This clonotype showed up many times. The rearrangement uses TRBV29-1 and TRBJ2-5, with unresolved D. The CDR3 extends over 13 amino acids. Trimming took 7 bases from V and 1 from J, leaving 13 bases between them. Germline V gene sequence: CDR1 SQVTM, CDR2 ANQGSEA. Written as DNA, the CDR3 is TGCAGCGCGGTCTCAGTCCTCCAAGAGACCCAGTACTTC. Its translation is CSAVSVLQETQYF.

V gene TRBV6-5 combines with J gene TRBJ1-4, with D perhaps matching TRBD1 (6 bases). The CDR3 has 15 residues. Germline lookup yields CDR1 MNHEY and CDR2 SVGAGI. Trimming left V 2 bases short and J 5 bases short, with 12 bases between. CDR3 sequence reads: CASSYGGAGNEKLFF. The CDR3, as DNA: TGTGCCAGCAGTTACGGGGGGGCCGGGAATGAAAAACTGTTTTTT.

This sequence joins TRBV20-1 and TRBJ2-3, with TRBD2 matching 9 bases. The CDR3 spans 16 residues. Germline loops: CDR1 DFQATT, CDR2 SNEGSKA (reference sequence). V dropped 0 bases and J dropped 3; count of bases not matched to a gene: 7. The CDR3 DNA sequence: TGCAGTGCTAGAGACGACGGTAGCGGGAGAACAGATACGCAGTATTTT. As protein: CSARDDGSGRTDTQYF.

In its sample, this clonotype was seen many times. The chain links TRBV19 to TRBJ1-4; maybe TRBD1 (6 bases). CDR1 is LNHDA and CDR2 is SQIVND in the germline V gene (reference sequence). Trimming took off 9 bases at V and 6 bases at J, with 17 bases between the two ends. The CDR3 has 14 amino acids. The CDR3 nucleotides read TGTGCCAGCCGAGGTGGGGGCCCTGATGAAAAACTGTTTTTT. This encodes CASRGGGPDEKLFF.